The 27 T cell receptor beta chains presented below share a single source sample, sequenced in a study of cytomegalovirus exposure and HLA in healthy donors. Clones were sequenced by immunoSEQ multiplex PCR, and TCRdb holds only the in-frame ones, with some missing. The repertoire holds tens of thousands of clones, with approximately 93% as singletons. The sample was PBMCs. Receptors originate from a woman in her 30s in good health and CMV-seropositive.

This rearrangement joins TRBV19 to TRBJ2-1; a possible D gene is TRBD1 (5 bases). The CDR3 runs 12 residues. Germline V gene lookup returns CDR1 LNHDA and CDR2 SQIVND (reference sequence). V was cut by 10 bases and J by 2 bases, with 9 bases left in between. CDR3 DNA sequence: TGTGCCACAACAGGTACCTACAATGAGCAGTTCTTC. Translating gives CATTGTYNEQFF.

The chain employs TRBV5-4 and TRBJ1-4; the D is unclear. This CDR3 spans 13 amino acids. The germline gives CDR1 SGHNT, CDR2 YYREEE (reference sequence). Trimming cost V 6 bases and J 10 bases, with 16 bases left between them. CDR3 DNA: TGTGCCAGCAACCACCCCGGCGAGGTAAAACTGTTTTTT. Amino acids: CASNHPGEVKLFF.

The gene calls are TRBV27 and TRBJ2-1; 7 positions match TRBD1. This CDR3 has 18 residues. The germline gives CDR1 MNHEY, CDR2 SMNVEV (reference sequence). With V trimmed by 7 bases and J by 7 bases, 22 bases remained unmatched. DNA for the CDR3: TGTGCCAGCATGAAAATCTTGGGACAGAATCTTATCAGGAATGAGCAGTTCTTC. Translated: CASMKILGQNLIRNEQFF.

V gene TRBV5-4 combines with J gene TRBJ2-5, with 10 bases aligning to TRBD1. V lost 4 bases to trimming and J lost 5 bases; unmatched junction nucleotides: 8. Germline V gene data show CDR1 as SGHNT and CDR2 as YYREEE (reference sequence). CDR3 length: 15 residues. The CDR3 region is CASSRGQGGMETQYF. In DNA, the CDR3 is TGTGCCAGCAGCCGTGGACAGGGGGGGATGGAGACCCAGTACTTC.

This clone was observed once. This chain joins TRBV9 and TRBJ2-5, with 7 bases aligning to TRBD1. CDR3 size: 16 residues. V shed 0 bases and J 4 bases; nucleotides not matched to a gene: 9. Germline CDR1 is SGDLS and CDR2 is YYNGEE. The CDR3 region has the DNA TGTGCCAGCAGCGTAGCTGGGCAGGGGGTTCGAGAGACCCAGTACTTC. Residues: CASSVAGQGVRETQYF. The full variable domain, its missing parts supplied by reference TRBV9 and TRBJ2-5, is DSGVTQTPKHLITATGQRVTLRCSPRSGDLSVYWYQQSLDQGLQFLIQYYNGEERAKGNILERFSAQQFPDLHSELNLSSLELGDSALYFCASSVAGQGVRETQYFGPGTRLLVL.

The chain couples TRBV30 to TRBJ2-7, with 8 bases fitting TRBD2. V gave up 4 bases and J gave up 3 bases; unmatched junction bases: 2. The CDR3 sequence is 12 residues long. CDR1 is GTSNPN, CDR2 SVGIG, per germline (reference sequence). The CDR3 region has the DNA TGTGCCTGGAACAGCGGGAGCTACGAGCAGTACTTC. Its protein product is CAWNSGSYEQYF.

The CDR3 DNA reads TGTGCCAGCAGTTTATTTAGAGCTCACTCCTACGAGCAGTACTTC. Translated: CASSLFRAHSYEQYF. This chain joins TRBV28 and TRBJ2-7, with unresolved D. The CDR3 has 15 residues. V was cut by 1 base and J by 0 bases, with 10 bases left in between. Germline V lookup: CDR1 MDHEN, CDR2 SYDVKM.

V usage is TRBV4-3 and J usage is TRBJ2-1, with 9 bases aligning to TRBD1. The CDR3 contains 18 residues. J lost 7 bases, V lost 4 bases, and 17 bases had no gene match. Germline assignment: CDR1 LGHNA and CDR2 YSLEER. The CDR3 is CASSLLRSGQGGGNEQFF. In nucleotides, the CDR3 is TGCGCCAGCAGCCTCCTAAGATCGGGACAGGGAGGGGGTAATGAGCAGTTCTTC.

The chain uses TRBV19 and TRBJ1-4, with D tentatively TRBD1 (6 bases). The V end lost 7 bases, the J end lost 5 bases, and 17 bases lay between the germline ends. The CDR3 length is 15 residues. Germline CDR1 LNHDA, CDR2 SQIVND (reference sequence). The CDR3 spells CASTLGGAENEKLFF. As DNA, the CDR3 is TGTGCCAGTACCCTTGGGGGGGCAGAGAATGAAAAACTGTTTTTT.

The chain combines TRBV7-9 with TRBJ1-3, with 9 positions matching TRBD1. V shed 4 bases and J 0 bases; nucleotides not matched to a gene: 10. CDR1 and CDR2 (germline): SEHNR, FQNEAQ (reference sequence). The CDR3 covers 18 residues. CDR3 in amino acids: CASSSRTGDNLSGNTIYF. The CDR3 DNA follows: TGTGCCAGCAGCTCTAGGACAGGGGACAATCTCTCTGGAAACACCATATATTTT.

The V gene is TRBV27, the J gene TRBJ2-3, with a weak D call TRBD2 (6 bases). The CDR3 has 12 amino acids. Trimming took off 4 bases at V and 7 bases at J, with 9 bases between the two ends. From germline, CDR1 is MNHEY and CDR2 SMNVEV (reference sequence). The CDR3 bases are TGTGCCAGCAGTTCGGACTATAATACGCAGTATTTT. Amino acids: CASSSDYNTQYF.

The gene calls are TRBV7-6 and TRBJ1-1; tentative D call: TRBD1 (5 bases). The V gene lost 1 base and the J gene lost 7 bases, with 13 bases spanning the gap. Germline V lookup: CDR1 SGHVS, CDR2 FNYEAQ. The length of the CDR3 is 14 residues. CDR3 nucleotides: TGTGCCAGCAGCTTAGGTGTTCAGGGCAGTGAAGCTTTCTTT. Encoded protein: CASSLGVQGSEAFF.

The genes are TRBV4-2 and TRBJ1-1, with D possibly being TRBD1 (5 bases). V lost 4 bases and J lost 4, with 19 bases in between. Per the germline V gene, CDR1 is LGHNA and CDR2 is YNFKEQ. This CDR3 contains 16 residues. The CDR3 reads CASSPNGHPSGTEAFF. In DNA form, the CDR3 reads TGTGCCAGCAGCCCCAATGGACACCCGTCGGGCACTGAAGCTTTCTTT.

The CDR3 loop is CASSGAPITGELFF. CDR3 DNA: TGCGCCAGCTCAGGGGCCCCGATCACCGGGGAGCTGTTTTTT. The chain carries TRBV5-1 and TRBJ2-2, with a tentative D call TRBD1 (6 bases). The V gene lost 7 bases and the J gene lost 4 bases, with 14 bases spanning the gap. This CDR3 has 14 residues. Germline loops: CDR1 SGHRS, CDR2 YFSETQ.

V gene TRBV5-1 combines with J gene TRBJ2-7; tentative D call: TRBD2 (6 bases). This CDR3 spans 16 amino acids. The germline CDR1 and CDR2 sequences are SGHRS and YFSETQ. Between the trimmed V and J ends, which lost 0 bases and 7 bases, there was a span of 20 bases. CDR3 nucleotide sequence: TGCGCCAGCAGCTTGGGGTTGCGGGGCTACTCGGGTGAGCAGTACTTC. Residues: CASSLGLRGYSGEQYF.

The V and J genes are TRBV29-1 and TRBJ2-7; 7 bases fit TRBD1. Trimming removed 7 bases from V and 6 bases from J; junction bases left unmatched: 9. Germline CDR1 and CDR2: SQVTM and ANQGSEA. CDR3 size: 12 residues. The CDR3 is CSAYQQGTEQYF. In nucleotides, the CDR3 is TGCAGCGCCTACCAACAGGGGACCGAGCAGTACTTC.

V gene TRBV7-7 combines with J gene TRBJ2-7; TRBD2 matches 12 bases. CDR1 is SSHAT and CDR2 is FNYEAQ in the germline V gene (reference sequence). There are 18 residues in the CDR3. V shed 2 bases, J shed 2 bases, and the junction held 10 bases outside the gene matches. The chain's CDR3 is CASSLRLAGGPGAYEQYF. The CDR3 region has the DNA TGTGCCAGCAGCTTACGGCTAGCGGGAGGGCCTGGCGCCTACGAGCAGTACTTC. Variable domain in full (rest from reference TRBV7-7 and TRBJ2-7): GAGVSQSPRYKVTKRGQDVTLRCDPISSHATLYWYQQALGQGPEFLTYFNYEAQPDKSGLPSDRFSAERPEGSISTLTIQRTEQRDSAMYRCASSLRLAGGPGAYEQYFGPGTRLTVT.

This clone was counted a few times. The chain couples TRBV4-2 to TRBJ2-5; D not resolved. CDR1 LGHNA and CDR2 YNFKEQ come from the germline V gene. The germline V and J ends were trimmed by 4 bases and 4 bases, with 13 bases remaining between them. The CDR3 is 14 amino acids. Here the CDR3 DNA reads TGTGCCAGCAGCCCCTATCCCCGTCTAGAGACCCAGTACTTC. Translation: CASSPYPRLETQYF.

The rearrangement links TRBV5-6 to TRBJ2-7, with 7 bases that match TRBD2. From germline, CDR1 is SGHDT and CDR2 YYEEEE. J gave up 3 bases and V 0 bases, and 3 bases lay outside the gene matches. The CDR3 covers 14 residues. CDR3 sequence (DNA): TGTGCCAGCAGCTTGGTTCTAGCGGTCTACGAGCAGTACTTC. The encoded protein is CASSLVLAVYEQYF.

This clone was seen a few times. DNA for the CDR3: TGTGCCAGCAGTGGCCCGGGACTAGCGACCACAGATACGCAGTATTTT. Its translation is CASSGPGLATTDTQYF. The chain recombines TRBV25-1 with TRBJ2-3; 10 bases are a match to TRBD2. V shed 4 bases, J shed 2 bases, and the junction held 6 bases outside the gene matches. This CDR3 is built from 16 residues. Germline CDR1 MGHDK, CDR2 SYGVNS.

The chain joins TRBV25-1 to TRBJ2-7; D call uncertain. CDR3 size: 14 residues. Per germline, CDR1 MGHDK and CDR2 SYGVNS. The V gene lost 4 bases and the J gene lost 6 bases, with 16 bases spanning the gap. CDR3 nucleotide sequence: TGTGCCAGCAGTGTAGCCGGGTCCACGGGCGAGCAGTACTTC. This sequence encodes CASSVAGSTGEQYF.

V and J are TRBV4-1 and TRBJ2-7; possibly TRBD2 for D (6 bases). From germline, CDR1 is MGHRA and CDR2 YSYEKL. This CDR3 is 13 amino acids long. Trimming removed 3 bases at V and 2 bases at J, with 8 bases between. The CDR3 DNA reads TGCGCCAGCAGCCAGGGACTGCCCTACGAGCAGTACTTC. It yields the protein CASSQGLPYEQYF.

This clone was seen only a few times. The chain recombines TRBV4-2 with TRBJ2-7; TRBD2 is a possible D gene (6 bases). Between the trimmed V and J ends, which lost 0 bases and 4 bases, there was a span of 19 bases. This CDR3 region has 17 residues. The germline V gene has CDR1 LGHNA and CDR2 YNFKEQ. CDR3 sequence reads: CASSQDWAGQGKYEQYF. As DNA, the CDR3 is TGTGCCAGCAGCCAAGATTGGGCGGGGCAGGGCAAATACGAGCAGTACTTC.

The gene calls are TRBV19 and TRBJ2-7; a weak D match, TRBD1 (6 bases). The V gene lost 8 bases and the J gene lost 6 bases, with 17 bases spanning the gap. CDR1 LNHDA and CDR2 SQIVND come from the germline V gene (reference sequence). This CDR3 is built from 13 residues. The CDR3 spells CASSSGAGAEQYF. For the CDR3, the DNA is TGTGCCAGTTCTTCAGGGGCTGGGGCCGAGCAGTACTTC.

This chain joins TRBV28 and TRBJ1-5, with no clear D. V was clipped by 5 bases and J by 6 bases, with 11 bases between them. This CDR3 is 13 amino acids long. Per germline, CDR1 MDHEN and CDR2 SYDVKM. The CDR3 bases are TGTGCCAGCAGTCTCCTACAGACTCAGCCCCAGCATTTT. Its protein product is CASSLLQTQPQHF. The whole variable domain, filled in from reference TRBV28 and TRBJ1-5, reads DVKVTQSSRYLVKRTGEKVFLECVQDMDHENMFWYRQDPGLGLRLIYFSYDVKMKEKGDIPEGYSVSREKKERFSLILESASTNQTSMYLCASSLLQTQPQHFGDGTRLSIL.

The chain combines TRBV5-4 with TRBJ1-5; D call uncertain. Trimming removed 4 bases from V and 0 bases from J, with 8 bases in between. Looked up from germline, CDR1 is SGHNT and CDR2 is YYREEE (reference sequence). This CDR3 region has 14 residues. CDR3 in amino acids: CASSPEDSNQPQHF. The CDR3 DNA follows: TGTGCCAGCAGCCCTGAGGATAGCAATCAGCCCCAGCATTTT.

The J gene is TRBJ1-2, the V gene TRBV6-5; D not resolved. Trimming removed 8 bases from V and 2 bases from J, with 18 bases in between. This CDR3 has 15 residues. Germline V CDR1 and CDR2: MNHEY, SVGAGI. This CDR3 reads CASGRNTDSNYGYTF. The CDR3 DNA sequence: TGTGCCAGCGGCAGGAATACAGATTCAAACTATGGCTACACCTTC.